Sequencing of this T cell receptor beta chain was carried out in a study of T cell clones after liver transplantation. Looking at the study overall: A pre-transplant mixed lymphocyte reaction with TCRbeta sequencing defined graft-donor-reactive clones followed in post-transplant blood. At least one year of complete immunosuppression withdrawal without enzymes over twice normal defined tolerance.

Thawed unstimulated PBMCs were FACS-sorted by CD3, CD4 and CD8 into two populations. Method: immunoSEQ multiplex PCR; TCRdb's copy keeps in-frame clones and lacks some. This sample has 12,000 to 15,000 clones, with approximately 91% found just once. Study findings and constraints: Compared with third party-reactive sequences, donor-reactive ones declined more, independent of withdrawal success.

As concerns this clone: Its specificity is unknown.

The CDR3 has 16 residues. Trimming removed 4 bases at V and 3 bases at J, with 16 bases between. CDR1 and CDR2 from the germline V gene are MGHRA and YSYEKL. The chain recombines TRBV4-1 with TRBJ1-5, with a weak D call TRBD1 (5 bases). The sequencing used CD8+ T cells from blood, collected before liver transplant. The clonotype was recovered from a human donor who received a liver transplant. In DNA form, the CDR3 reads TGCGCCAGCAGCCTAGAAGTATCCGGGGCCAATCAGCCCCAGCATTTT. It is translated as CASSLEVSGANQPQHF.